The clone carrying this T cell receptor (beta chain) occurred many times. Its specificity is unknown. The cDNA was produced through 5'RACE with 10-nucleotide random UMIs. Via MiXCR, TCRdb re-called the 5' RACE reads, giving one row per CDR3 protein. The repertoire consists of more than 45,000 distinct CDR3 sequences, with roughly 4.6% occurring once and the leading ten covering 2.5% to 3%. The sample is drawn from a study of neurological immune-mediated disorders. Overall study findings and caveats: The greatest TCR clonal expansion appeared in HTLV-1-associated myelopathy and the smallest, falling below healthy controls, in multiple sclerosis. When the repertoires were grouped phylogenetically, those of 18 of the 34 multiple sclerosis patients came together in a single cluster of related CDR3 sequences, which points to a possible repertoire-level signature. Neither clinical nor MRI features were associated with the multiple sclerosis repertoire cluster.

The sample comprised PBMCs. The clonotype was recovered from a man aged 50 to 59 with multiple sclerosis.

CDR3 loop: CASSRGSGEKLFF. The CDR3 nucleotides read TGTGCCAGCAGTCGTGGCTCGGGTGAAAAACTGTTTTTT. The J gene is TRBJ1-4, the V gene TRBV6-5; D is undetermined. Deletions cut 5 bases from V and 7 bases from J, with 11 bases between. The CDR3 consists of 13 residues. Per germline, CDR1 MNHEY and CDR2 SVGAGI.